This T cell receptor (beta chain) was identified in a study of cytomegalovirus exposure and HLA in healthy donors. Study outcomes and limitations: Accurate HLA-A and HLA-B prediction from TCR beta sequences was reported for most subjects. TCR beta chains numbering some 160 were designated cytomegalovirus-associated. Confirmation was obtained in vitro that a few CMV-associated chains are specific for CMV antigens. Later on, analysis showed that most CMV-associated TCR beta chains appeared to be HLA-restricted.

For this clone: Antigen: not known.

Primers: 60 Vbeta forward and 13 Jbeta reverse. The method was immunoSEQ multiplex PCR; TCRdb's version includes in-frame clones alone and lacks a portion of them. The listing records about 110,000 clones. The V gene's germline CDR1 is MGHDK and CDR2 SYGVNS. The CDR3 sequence is 13 residues long. V was shortened by 1 base and J by 4 bases, with 6 bases between the two germline ends. The chain is built from TRBV25-1 and TRBJ2-3; maybe TRBD1 (5 bases). The sequence was obtained from a man aged 18 to 30 in good health and CMV-seronegative. The sample was PBMCs. The CDR3 region is CASSEWGPDTQYF. CDR3 coding DNA: TGTGCCAGCAGTGAATGGGGCCCAGATACGCAGTATTTT.